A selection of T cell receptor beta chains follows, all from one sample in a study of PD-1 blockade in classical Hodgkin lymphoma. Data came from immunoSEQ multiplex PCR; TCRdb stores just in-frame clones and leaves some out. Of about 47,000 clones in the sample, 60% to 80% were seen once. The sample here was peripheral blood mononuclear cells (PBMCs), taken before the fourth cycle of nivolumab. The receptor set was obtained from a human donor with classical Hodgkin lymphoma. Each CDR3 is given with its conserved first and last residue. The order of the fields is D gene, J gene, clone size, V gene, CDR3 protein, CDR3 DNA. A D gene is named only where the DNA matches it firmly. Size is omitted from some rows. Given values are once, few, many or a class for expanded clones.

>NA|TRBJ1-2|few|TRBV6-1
CASKIDRAASYTF
TGTGCCAGCAAAATCGACAGAGCAGCAAGCTACACCTTC
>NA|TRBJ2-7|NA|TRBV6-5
CASSPPTTTHEQYF
TGTGCCAGCAGTCCCCCTACGACTACCCACGAGCAGTACTTC
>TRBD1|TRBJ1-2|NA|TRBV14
CASSLSGQGIYGYTF
TGTGCCAGCAGCCTCTCGGGACAGGGAATCTATGGCTACACCTTC
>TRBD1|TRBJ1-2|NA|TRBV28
CASSPSPGTGGYYGYTF
TGTGCCAGCAGTCCTAGTCCCGGGACAGGGGGCTACTATGGCTACACCTTC
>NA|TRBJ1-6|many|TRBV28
CASSSAQGGSPLHF
TGTGCCAGCAGCTCTGCACAGGGTGGTTCACCCCTCCACTTT
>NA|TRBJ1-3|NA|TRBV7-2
CASSLGYAGGNSGNTIYF
TGTGCCAGCAGCTTAGGTTACGCTGGAGGCAACTCTGGAAACACCATATATTTT
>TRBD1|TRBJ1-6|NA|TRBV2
CAIKTGTGDSPLHF
TGTGCCATCAAGACCGGGACAGGGGATTCACCCCTCCACTTT
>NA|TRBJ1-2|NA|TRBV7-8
CASSSSPTNYGYTF
TGTGCCAGCAGCTCCAGCCCGACAAACTATGGCTACACCTTC
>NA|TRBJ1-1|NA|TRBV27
CASSLHGSNTEAFF
TGTGCCAGCAGTTTACATGGTTCGAACACTGAAGCTTTCTTT
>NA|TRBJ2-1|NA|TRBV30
CAWSRRKGFRVSEQFF
TGTGCCTGGAGTAGGAGGAAGGGGTTCAGAGTAAGTGAGCAGTTCTTC
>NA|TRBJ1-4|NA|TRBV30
CAWRPGQSLVEKLFF
TGTGCCTGGAGACCCGGACAGAGCTTGGTTGAAAAACTGTTTTTT
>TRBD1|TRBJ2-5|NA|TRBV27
CASKLQGDGYQETQYF
TGTGCCAGCAAACTACAGGGGGACGGCTACCAAGAGACCCAGTACTTC
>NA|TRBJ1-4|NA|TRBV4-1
CASSQESVGSWNEKLFF
TGCGCCAGCAGCCAAGAAAGCGTGGGGAGTTGGAATGAAAAACTGTTTTTT
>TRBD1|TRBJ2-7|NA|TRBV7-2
CASSFGQAPTYEQYF
TGTGCCAGCAGCTTTGGACAGGCACCTACTTACGAGCAGTACTTC
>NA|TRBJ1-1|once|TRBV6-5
CASSSYEGVTEAFF
TGTGCCAGCAGCTCTTATGAGGGGGTCACTGAAGCTTTCTTT
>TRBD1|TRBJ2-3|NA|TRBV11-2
CASSSLDRGGTDTQYF
TGTGCCAGCAGCTCCCTTGACAGGGGGGGCACAGATACGCAGTATTTT
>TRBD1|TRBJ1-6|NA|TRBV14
CASSHFRDRNSPLHF
TGTGCCAGCAGCCATTTCCGGGACAGAAATTCACCCCTCCACTTT
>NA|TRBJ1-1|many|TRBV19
CASSMETEAFF
TGTGCCAGTAGTATGGAGACTGAAGCTTTCTTT
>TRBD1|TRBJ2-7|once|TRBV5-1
CASSLDRDRYEQYF
TGCGCCAGCAGCTTGGACAGGGACAGGTACGAGCAGTACTTC
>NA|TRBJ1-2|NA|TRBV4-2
CASSPNPGGQEGYTF
TGTGCCAGCAGCCCGAATCCGGGGGGGCAAGAGGGCTACACCTTC